Listed below are T cell receptor beta chains from one sample, sequenced in a study of T cells expressing NK-cell markers. TCRdb reprocessed the 5' RACE reads and reports one entry per CDR3 protein, with no DNA. Its table records some 390,000 distinct CDR3 sequences. The sequenced material came from blood T cells: a sorted CD56 or NKG2C T cell subset, CD4+ or CD8+ T cells, or bulk PBMC T cells (not recorded which). Source of these receptors: a woman in her fifties or sixties in good health. Each CDR3 is given with its conserved first and last residue.

j_call v_call cdr3_aa
TRBJ2-3 TRBV14 CASSRRASGTSDTQYF
TRBJ1-1 TRBV12-3/TRBV12-4 CASKERHLNTEAFF
TRBJ2-7 TRBV29-1 CSAERETVGSYEQYF
TRBJ2-7 TRBV20-1 CSARGRDDPYYEQYF
TRBJ2-2 TRBV18 CASSPRVLDFRNTGELFF
TRBJ2-7 TRBV5-1 CASSLGSGAYEQYF
TRBJ1-1 TRBV11-2 CASSRGNLNTEAFF
TRBJ2-7 TRBV5-1 CASSHFGSSYEQYF
TRBJ2-5 TRBV5-1 CASSTGTSGETQYF
TRBJ2-2 TRBV5-1 CASSLGHPTGELFF
TRBJ2-7 TRBV15 CATGAGRGYEQYF
TRBJ2-1 TRBV5-1 CASSRKGLEQFF
TRBJ1-2 TRBV29-1 CSVPLRREGYGYTF
TRBJ2-1 TRBV12-3/TRBV12-4 CASSFEAGVLNEQFF
TRBJ1-2 TRBV12-3/TRBV12-4 CASSTNRQGARGYTF
TRBJ2-1 TRBV6-5 CASSYSSGRRYNEQFF
TRBJ2-1 TRBV7-9 CASSSTSGRARNEQFF
TRBJ1-1 TRBV18 CASSPTGGKKEAFF
TRBJ2-7 TRBV27 CASSAASGTGWYEQYF
TRBJ2-1 TRBV9 CASSPSPGAQDEQFF
TRBJ2-7 TRBV12-3/TRBV12-4 CASGASGRKNEQYF
TRBJ2-1 TRBV5-8 CASSLDRGEFF
TRBJ2-6 TRBV4-1 CASSPSPGAVVSGANVLTF
TRBJ1-5 TRBV7-9 CASSLGDRINQPQHF
TRBJ2-7 TRBV5-5 CASSMGPGWEQYF
TRBJ1-1 TRBV27 CASMPDTGGTEAFF
TRBJ2-7 TRBV3-1 CASSPRGGGRASYEQYF
TRBJ1-2 TRBV12-3/TRBV12-4 CASVARTPNYGYTF
TRBJ2-1 TRBV3-1 CASSQDSVRNEQFF
TRBJ2-7 TRBV5-1 CASSVGRASYEQYF
TRBJ1-5 TRBV12-3/TRBV12-4 CASSRQGLSGPQHF
TRBJ2-7 TRBV5-1 CASTIDGLASEQYF
TRBJ2-1 TRBV3-1 CASSQAPGLAVHEQFF
TRBJ2-1 TRBV20-1 CSACPGTTGGEQFF
TRBJ2-7 TRBV30 CAWSVPPSTEQYF
TRBJ2-3 TRBV12-3/TRBV12-4 CASSLAHGGNTDTQYF
TRBJ2-5 TRBV5-1 CASSRDPFQETQYF
TRBJ2-1 TRBV5-1 CASSLSVAGVSNEQFF
TRBJ2-1 TRBV3-1 CASSPYAGVNEQFF
TRBJ1-2 TRBV12-3/TRBV12-4 CASSSGRPVTF
TRBJ2-1 TRBV11-2 CASRGQTNEQFF
TRBJ1-2 TRBV28 CASSVGTEYGYTF
TRBJ2-1 TRBV28 CASSQTGVGANEQFF
TRBJ1-6 TRBV6-5 CASSYTSRSSYNSPLHF
TRBJ2-1 TRBV27 CASSGNRGHEQFF